Following are 29 T cell receptor beta chains from one sample sequenced in a study of T cells after yellow fever vaccination (dated by TCRdb to the late 2010s). The treatment or condition tag for this specimen amounts to: live attenuated yellow fever vaccine strain. The library was produced with 5' RACE. The reads were generated on an Illumina HiSeq 2500. TCRdb itself trimmed the public reads at Q25 with fastp, ran MiXCR and retained productive beta chains. Each record represents a unique CDR3 protein, reported with the most common genes and DNA among its rows. This sample is represented by about 160,000 distinct CDR3 sequences; 6% to 7.5% of them were singletons. The top ten constitute 2.5% to 3% of the sample. The sequenced sample was CD4+ T cells sorted from PBMCs, obtained 5 days after the first yellow fever vaccination. These receptors were taken from a man aged 18-30 years who received the YFV17D yellow fever vaccine.

V usage is TRBV14 and J usage is TRBJ1-2; 9 bases fit TRBD1. This CDR3 region has 13 residues. Per germline, CDR1 SGHDN and CDR2 FVKESK. The junction had 5 bases not matched to a gene; V was cut back by 2 bases and J by 10 bases. The CDR3 DNA sequence: TGTGCCAGCAGCCAAAGGAGGACAGGGGACTACACCTTC. This codes for CASSQRRTGDYTF.

This rearrangement joins TRBV5-1 to TRBJ2-5, with D hard to call. The CDR3 spans 15 residues. The germline CDR1 and CDR2 sequences are SGHRS and YFSETQ. V lost 4 bases, J lost 4 bases, and 17 bases lay in between. CDR3 protein: CASSEQSAQPETQYF. The CDR3 DNA sequence: TGCGCCAGCAGCGAGCAGTCGGCGCAGCCAGAGACCCAGTACTTC.

This clonotype has just a few counts. The rearrangement links TRBV10-2 to TRBJ2-1, with D perhaps TRBD2 (6 bases). CDR1 is WSHSY, CDR2 SAAADI, per germline. The CDR3 contains 13 residues. Trimming removed 6 bases at V and 8 bases at J, with 14 bases between. The CDR3 bases are TGCGCCAGCAGAGAGACTGGAGGGGATGAGCAGTTCTTC. Translated, it gives CASRETGGDEQFF.

This clonotype was picked up a small number of times. The chain is built from TRBV9 and TRBJ2-3, with D unclear. CDR1 is SGDLS, CDR2 YYNGEE, per germline. V was clipped by 0 bases and J by 6 bases, with 8 bases between them. The length of the CDR3 is 13 residues. CDR3 protein: CASSVGVGDTQYF. In DNA form, the CDR3 reads TGTGCCAGCAGCGTAGGTGTTGGCGATACGCAGTATTTT.

This clonotype was seen repeatedly, ten times or more. The chain uses TRBV5-1 and TRBJ2-5, with D uncertain. CDR3 length: 14 residues. Per germline, CDR1 SGHRS and CDR2 YFSETQ. Trimming stripped 2 bases from V and 1 base from J, with 9 bases between. CDR3 in DNA: TGCGCCAGCAGCTTTTTTGGACCCCAAGAGACCCAGTACTTC. Protein sequence: CASSFFGPQETQYF.

This clonotype was counted many times. The V and J genes are TRBV7-9 and TRBJ2-7; D is perhaps TRBD1 (5 bases). Germline lookup yields CDR1 SEHNR and CDR2 FQNEAQ (reference sequence). V was cut by 5 bases and J by 1 base, with 18 bases left in between. This CDR3 contains 16 residues. The DNA of the CDR3 is TGTGCCAGCAGCCCGTCTGGGGCACCTGGATCCTACGAGCAGTACTTC. Its protein product is CASSPSGAPGSYEQYF.

This clonotype appeared a few times. V gene TRBV12-3 or TRBV12-4 combines with J gene TRBJ1-6, with D possibly being TRBD1 (6 bases). CDR3 length: 14 amino acids. Trimming stripped 2 bases from V and 7 bases from J, with 9 bases between. The CDR3: CASSLTDRNSPLHF. CDR3 coding DNA: TGTGCCAGCAGTTTAACGGACAGAAATTCACCCCTCCACTTT.

This clonotype was found many times. V is TRBV5-1 and J is TRBJ2-3, with 8 bases that match TRBD2. CDR1 is SGHRS and CDR2 is YFSETQ in the germline V gene. Trimming cost V 4 bases and J 6 bases; bases outside gene matches: 7. The CDR3 sequence is 14 residues long. CDR3 protein: CASSPGTRGDTQYF. The CDR3 coding sequence is TGCGCCAGCAGCCCGGGGACTAGAGGGGATACGCAGTATTTT.

The rearrangement joins TRBV5-1 to TRBJ2-1; tentative D call: TRBD1 (6 bases). The CDR3 consists of 16 residues. Germline V gene sequence: CDR1 SGHRS, CDR2 YFSETQ. The V end lost 5 bases, the J end lost 3 bases, and 18 bases lay between the germline ends. CDR3 bases: TGCGCCAGCAGGGGGTTGGCCGGGGACAACTACAATGAGCAGTTCTTC. Protein: CASRGLAGDNYNEQFF.

The V gene is TRBV6-2 or TRBV6-3, the J gene TRBJ2-3; 14 bases fit TRBD2. The CDR3 has 13 residues. Per germline, CDR1 MNHEY and CDR2 SVGEGT. The V gene end was trimmed by 8 bases and the J gene end by 5 bases; junction bases not matched to a gene: 0. The CDR3 DNA is TGTGCCAGCGGGACTAGCGGGGGAGATACGCAGTATTTT. This encodes CASGTSGGDTQYF.

The table lists this clonotype with a few counts. The J gene is TRBJ2-2, the V gene TRBV4-3; 9 nucleotides match TRBD2. V lost 1 base and J lost 0; bases outside the gene matches: 3. CDR1 and CDR2 (germline): LGHNA, YSLEER. This CDR3 spans 17 amino acids. CDR3 sequence: CASSQVLAGTNTGELFF. CDR3 DNA: TGCGCCAGCAGCCAAGTGCTAGCGGGGACGAACACCGGGGAGCTGTTTTTT.

The table lists this clonotype with many counts. The chain is built from TRBV18 and TRBJ2-1; 8 positions match TRBD1. Germline loops: CDR1 KGHSH, CDR2 LQKENI. The CDR3 contains 14 residues. V lost 4 bases, J lost 5 bases, and 4 bases stayed unmatched. DNA of the CDR3: TGTGCCAGCTCACGGGACAGGACGGACAATGAGCAGTTCTTC. It encodes CASSRDRTDNEQFF. The complete variable domain, with remaining parts taken from reference TRBV18 and TRBJ2-1, reads NAGVMQNPRHLVRRRGQEARLRCSPMKGHSHVYWYRQLPEEGLKFMVYLQKENIIDESGMPKERFSAEFPKEGPSILRIQQVVRGDSAAYFCASSRDRTDNEQFFGPGTRLTVL.

This clonotype was seen a handful of times. J is TRBJ2-1 and V is TRBV7-9; possible D gene TRBD2, 6 bases. The V gene lost 3 bases and the J gene lost 2 bases, with 8 bases spanning the gap. The germline gives CDR1 SEHNR, CDR2 FQNEAQ (reference sequence). The CDR3 sequence is 14 residues long. The CDR3 DNA sequence: TGTGCCAGCAGCTTGTGGGGGGCCTACAATGAGCAGTTCTTC. Translated, it gives CASSLWGAYNEQFF.

This clonotype was recorded a few times. The chain couples TRBV7-6 to TRBJ2-2; D may be TRBD2 (7 bases). This CDR3 comprises 16 residues. Germline V gene data show CDR1 as SGHVS and CDR2 as FNYEAQ. With 5 bases removed from V and 4 bases from J, the gap between germline ends came to 17 bases. This CDR3 reads CASSPLGGGLTGELFF. In DNA, the CDR3 is TGTGCCAGCAGCCCCTTAGGGGGGGGGCTCACCGGGGAGCTGTTTTTT.

The V gene is TRBV6-5, the J gene TRBJ1-4; D gene ambiguous. CDR3 size: 16 residues. Germline V lookup: CDR1 MNHEY, CDR2 SVGAGI. The ends were cut back, 0 bases at V and 10 bases at J, with 18 bases in the middle. DNA of the CDR3: TGTGCCAGCAGTTACTCATCCGGGATCTCTAACAGAAAACTGTTTTTT. Its translation: CASSYSSGISNRKLFF.

This clonotype turned up a few times. The chain carries TRBV6-5 and TRBJ1-1; 10 bases match TRBD1. This CDR3 spans 16 amino acids. Germline V lookup: CDR1 MNHEY, CDR2 SVGAGI. V shed 5 bases and J 2 bases; nucleotides not matched to a gene: 8. The CDR3 spells CASSTLGTGENTEAFF. DNA for the CDR3: TGTGCCAGCAGTACCCTAGGGACAGGGGAAAACACTGAAGCTTTCTTT.

This clonotype turned up a few times. This sequence joins TRBV7-9 and TRBJ1-1; the D gene is possibly TRBD1 (5 bases). The CDR3 covers 12 residues. V lost 2 bases to trimming and J lost 11 bases, with 12 bases between them. Germline V CDR1 and CDR2: SEHNR, FQNEAQ (reference sequence). This CDR3 is CASSLLQEGAFF. The DNA of the CDR3 is TGTGCCAGCAGCTTATTACAGGAGGGGGCTTTCTTT. The full variable domain, with the rest looked up from reference TRBV7-9 and TRBJ1-1, is DTGVSQNPRHKITKRGQNVTFRCDPISEHNRLYWYRQTLGQGPEFLTYFQNEAQLEKSRLLSDRFSAERPKGSFSTLEIQRTEQGDSAMYLCASSLLQEGAFFGQGTRLTVV.

This clonotype was counted at least ten times. This sequence joins TRBV5-4 and TRBJ2-7, with 8 bases matching TRBD2. CDR1 is SGHNT and CDR2 is YYREEE in the germline V gene (reference sequence). V gave up 2 bases and J gave up 6 bases; unmatched junction bases: 10. CDR3 length equals 15 residues. CDR3 amino acids: CASSLHPGTRGEQYV. The CDR3 nucleotides are TGTGCCAGCAGCTTACATCCCGGGACTAGAGGCGAGCAGTACGTC.

This clonotype came up once. A much larger clone differs from this one at a single base, so this may be a read error. The chain combines TRBV5-1 with TRBJ2-3; D might be TRBD1 or TRBD2, each matching 5 bases. Between the trimmed V and J ends, which lost 7 bases and 3 bases, there was a span of 18 bases. Germline V CDR1 and CDR2: SGHRS, YFSETQ. The CDR3 consists of 15 residues. In nucleotides, the CDR3 is TGCGCCAGCGACGCACGGGGAAAGGGGACAGATACGCAGTATTTT. Residues: CASDARGKGTDTQYF. The full variable domain, with the rest looked up from reference TRBV5-1 and TRBJ2-3, is KAGVTQTPRYLIKTRGQQVTLSCSPISGHRSVSWYQQTPGQGLQFLFEYFSETQRNKGNFPGRFSGRQFSNSRSEMNVSTLELGDSALYLCASDARGKGTDTQYFGPGTRLTVL.

This clonotype has at least ten counts. The chain employs TRBV5-4 and TRBJ1-1; D not resolved. The ends were cut back, 4 bases at V and 0 bases at J, with 13 bases in the middle. The CDR3 runs 15 residues. CDR1 and CDR2 (germline): SGHNT, YYREEE (reference sequence). The CDR3 bases are TGTGCCAGCAGCCCCACCGGGGTGATGAACACTGAAGCTTTCTTT. Translating gives CASSPTGVMNTEAFF. Looking up the rest from reference TRBV5-4 and TRBJ1-1 gives the full variable domain: ETGVTQSPTHLIKTRGQQVTLRCSSQSGHNTVSWYQQALGQGPQFIFQYYREEENGRGNFPPRFSGLQFPNYSSELNVNALELDDSALYLCASSPTGVMNTEAFFGQGTRLTVV.

This clonotype was observed many times. This chain joins TRBV7-9 and TRBJ2-3, with a possible D match to TRBD2 (6 bases). Trimming pared 2 bases from V and 5 bases from J, leaving 17 bases between. The CDR3 sequence is 16 residues long. Germline-derived CDR1 and CDR2 are SEHNR and FQNEAQ (reference sequence). The CDR3 bases are TGTGCCAGCAGCTTACCAGCGGGTCTACGGGGAGATACGCAGTATTTT. Its translation is CASSLPAGLRGDTQYF.

The chain employs TRBV18 and TRBJ2-3; D could derive from TRBD1 or TRBD2 (5 bases each). The CDR3 runs to 16 residues. Between the trimmed V and J ends, which lost 6 bases and 4 bases, there was a span of 20 bases. Germline CDR1 and CDR2: KGHSH and LQKENI. CDR3 amino acids: CASSRPSGRTADTQYF. As DNA, the CDR3 is TGTGCCAGCTCCCGACCTTCGGGACGGACCGCAGATACGCAGTATTTT.

The rearrangement uses TRBV10-3 and TRBJ2-2; D is unclear. Germline V gives CDR1 ENHRY, CDR2 SYGVKD. V lost 9 bases and J 4 bases, leaving 12 bases between the germline ends. The CDR3 runs 13 residues. CDR3 protein: CAMVKESTGELFF. As DNA, the CDR3 is TGTGCCATGGTCAAGGAGAGCACCGGGGAGCTGTTTTTT.

This clonotype was detected a few times. The V call is TRBV5-1, the J call TRBJ1-5; unclear D gene. With 4 bases removed from V and 6 bases from J, the gap between germline ends came to 20 bases. Germline V gene sequence: CDR1 SGHRS, CDR2 YFSETQ. The CDR3 spans 16 residues. In DNA, the CDR3 is TGCGCCAGCAGCCCGGGTGTTAGCAGTCTCGGTCAGCCCCAGCATTTT. This sequence encodes CASSPGVSSLGQPQHF.

This clonotype appeared many times. The chain couples TRBV7-8 to TRBJ2-1, with no clear D. Germline V gives CDR1 SGHVS, CDR2 FQNEAQ. This CDR3 region has 11 residues. Between the trimmed V and J ends, which lost 8 bases and 10 bases, there was a span of 12 bases. CDR3 bases: TGTGCCAGCGGGCGGACCTCGGAGCAGTTCTTC. Its translation: CASGRTSEQFF.

This clonotype was seen at least ten times. This chain links TRBV27 with TRBJ1-5; no clear D. The CDR3 spans 11 residues. V lost 3 bases and J lost 6, with 3 bases in between. The germline gives CDR1 MNHEY, CDR2 SMNVEV (reference sequence). The CDR3 reads CASSFSQPQHF. CDR3 in DNA: TGTGCCAGCAGTTTTAGTCAGCCCCAGCATTTT.

This clonotype showed up many times. This chain joins TRBV5-4 and TRBJ2-1; D unclear. CDR3 length: 13 amino acids. V shed 0 bases and J shed 5 bases, with 6 bases lying between them. Germline-derived CDR1 and CDR2 are SGHNT and YYREEE (reference sequence). The CDR3 nucleotides read TGTGCCAGCAGCTTGGGGCCCGACAATGAGCAGTTCTTC. As protein: CASSLGPDNEQFF.

At least ten counts were recorded for this clonotype. This chain links TRBV7-3 with TRBJ2-3; D could derive from TRBD1 or TRBD2 (6 bases each). Germline loops: CDR1 SGHTA, CDR2 FQGTGA. CDR3 size: 15 residues. V dropped 1 base and J dropped 4 bases, with 12 bases sitting between them. For the CDR3, the DNA is TGTGCCAGCAGCTTAAAGTGGGGGGCCGCAGATACGCAGTATTTT. This sequence encodes CASSLKWGAADTQYF.

There are many counts of this clonotype. A read error may produce the germline difference seen at one junction end. J is TRBJ2-1 and V is TRBV6-5, with D unresolved. In germline, CDR1 is MNHEY, CDR2 SVGAGI. The CDR3 has 14 residues. CDR3 amino acids: CASSLFDSDNEQFF. CDR3 sequence (DNA): TGTGCCAGCAGTTTATTCGACTCCGACAATGAGCAGTTCTTC.